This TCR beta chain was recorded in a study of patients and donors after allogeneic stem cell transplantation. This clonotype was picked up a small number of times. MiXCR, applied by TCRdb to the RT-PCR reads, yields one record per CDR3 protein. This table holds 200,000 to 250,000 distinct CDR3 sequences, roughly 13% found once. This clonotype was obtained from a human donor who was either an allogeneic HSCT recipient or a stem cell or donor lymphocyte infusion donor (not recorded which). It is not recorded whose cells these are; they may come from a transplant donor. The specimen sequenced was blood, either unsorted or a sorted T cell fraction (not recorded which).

This chain's CDR3 is CATSDSGRAYEQYF. Written as DNA, the CDR3 is TGTGCCACCAGTGATTCGGGGAGGGCGTACGAGCAGTACTTC. The V and J genes are TRBV24-1 and TRBJ2-7; 7 bases fit TRBD2. V dropped 2 bases and J dropped 4; count of bases not matched to a gene: 4. Per germline, CDR1 KGHDR and CDR2 SFDVKD. This CDR3 is 14 amino acids long.